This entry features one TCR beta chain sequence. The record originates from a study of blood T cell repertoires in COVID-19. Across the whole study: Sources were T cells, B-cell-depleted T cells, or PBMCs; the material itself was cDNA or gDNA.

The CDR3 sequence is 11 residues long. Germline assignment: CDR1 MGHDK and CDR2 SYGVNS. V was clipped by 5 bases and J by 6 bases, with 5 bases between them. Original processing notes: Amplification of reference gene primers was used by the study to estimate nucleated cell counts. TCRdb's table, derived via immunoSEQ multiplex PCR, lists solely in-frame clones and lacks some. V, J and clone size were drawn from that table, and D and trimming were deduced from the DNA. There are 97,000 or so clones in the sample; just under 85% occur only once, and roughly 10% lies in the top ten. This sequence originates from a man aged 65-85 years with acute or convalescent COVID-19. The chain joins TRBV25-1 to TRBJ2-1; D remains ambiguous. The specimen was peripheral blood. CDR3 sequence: CASSSFNEQFF. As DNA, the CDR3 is TGTGCCAGCAGTAGCTTCAATGAGCAGTTCTTC.